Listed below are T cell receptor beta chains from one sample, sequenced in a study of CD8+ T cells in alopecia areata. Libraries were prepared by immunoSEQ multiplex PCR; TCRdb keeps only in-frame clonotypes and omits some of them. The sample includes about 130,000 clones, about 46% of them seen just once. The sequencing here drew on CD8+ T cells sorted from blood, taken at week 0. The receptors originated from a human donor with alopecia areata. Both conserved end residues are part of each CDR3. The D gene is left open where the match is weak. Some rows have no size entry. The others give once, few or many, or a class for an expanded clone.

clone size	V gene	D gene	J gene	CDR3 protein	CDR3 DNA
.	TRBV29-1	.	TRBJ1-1	CSVLGVGAMNTEAFF	TGCAGCGTTCTAGGCGTAGGTGCGATGAACACTGAAGCTTTCTTT
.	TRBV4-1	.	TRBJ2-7	CASSQGGRTYEQYF	TGCGCCAGCAGCCAAGGGGGAAGGACCTACGAGCAGTACTTC
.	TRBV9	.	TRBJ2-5	CASSAVYGGAETQYF	TGTGCCAGCAGCGCCGTTTATGGGGGCGCGGAGACCCAGTACTTC
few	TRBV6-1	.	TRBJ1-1	CASSDFLGNTEAFF	TGTGCCAGCAGTGATTTTTTGGGGAACACTGAAGCTTTCTTT
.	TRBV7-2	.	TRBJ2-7	CASSLGTGIYEQYF	TGTGCCAGCAGCTTGGGGACGGGGATCTACGAGCAGTACTTC
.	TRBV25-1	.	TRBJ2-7	CASRELTLDEQYF	TGTGCCAGCAGAGAGCTTACCCTCGACGAGCAGTACTTC
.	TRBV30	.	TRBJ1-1	CAWSEGMNTEAFF	TGTGCCTGGAGTGAAGGGATGAACACTGAAGCTTTCTTT
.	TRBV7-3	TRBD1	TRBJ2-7	CASSPDRGYEQYF	TGTGCCAGCAGCCCCGACAGGGGCTACGAGCAGTACTTC
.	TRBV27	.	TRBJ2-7	CASSLDRAYEQYF	TGTGCCAGCAGTTTGGACAGAGCCTACGAGCAGTACTTC
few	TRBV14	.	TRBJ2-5	CASSQDSAGRETQYF	TGTGCCAGCAGCCAAGATTCGGCAGGGAGGGAGACCCAGTACTTC
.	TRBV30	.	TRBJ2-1	CAWRFAASYNEQFF	TGTGCCTGGAGGTTTGCAGCCTCCTACAATGAGCAGTTCTTC
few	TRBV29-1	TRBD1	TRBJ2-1	CSVEEGQGYNEQFF	TGCAGCGTTGAAGAGGGACAGGGGTACAATGAGCAGTTCTTC
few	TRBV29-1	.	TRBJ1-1	CSVLKDGGTEAFF	TGCAGCGTTCTCAAGGATGGGGGCACTGAAGCTTTCTTT
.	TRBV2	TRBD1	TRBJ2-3	CASSEPGQGATDTQYF	TGTGCCAGCAGCGAACCGGGACAGGGGGCTACAGATACGCAGTATTTT
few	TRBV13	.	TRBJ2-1	CASSLNSYSYNEQFF	TGTGCCAGCAGCTTAAACAGCTACTCCTACAATGAGCAGTTCTTC
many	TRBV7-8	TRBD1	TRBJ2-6	CASSPRDRNSGANVLTF	TGTGCCAGCAGCCCACGGGACAGGAACTCTGGGGCCAACGTCCTGACTTTC
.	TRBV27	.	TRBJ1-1	CASSLGGGTEAFF	TGTGCCAGCAGTTTAGGCGGGGGCACTGAAGCTTTCTTT
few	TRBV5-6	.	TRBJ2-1	CASSFISEQFF	TGTGCCAGCAGCTTTATCTCGGAGCAGTTCTTC
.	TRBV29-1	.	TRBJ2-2	CSVEETLSSGELFF	TGCAGCGTTGAAGAGACCCTTAGTTCTGGGGAGCTGTTTTTT
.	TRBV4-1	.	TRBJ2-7	CASSPGTDYEQYF	TGCGCCAGCAGCCCAGGGACGGATTACGAGCAGTACTTC
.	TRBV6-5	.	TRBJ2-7	CASSYGISYEQYF	TGTGCCAGCAGTTACGGGATCTCCTACGAGCAGTACTTC
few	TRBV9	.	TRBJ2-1	CASSGGVYNEQFF	TGTGCCAGCAGCGGAGGGGTTTACAATGAGCAGTTCTTC
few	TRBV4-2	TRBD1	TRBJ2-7	CASSQDPGTGDSEQYF	TGTGCCAGCAGCCAAGATCCCGGGACAGGGGACAGCGAGCAGTACTTC
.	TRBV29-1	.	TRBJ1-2	CSVGGDGYTF	TGCAGCGTTGGAGGGGATGGCTACACCTTC
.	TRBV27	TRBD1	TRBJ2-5	CASSLLGQQETQYF	TGTGCCAGCAGTTTATTGGGACAGCAAGAGACCCAGTACTTC
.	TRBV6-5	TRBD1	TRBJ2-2	CASRPDRGVTGELFF	TGTGCCAGCAGGCCCGACAGGGGTGTCACCGGGGAGCTGTTTTTT
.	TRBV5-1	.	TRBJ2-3	CASSFVQTAWGTDTQYF	TGCGCCAGCAGCTTTGTGCAGACGGCGTGGGGCACAGATACGCAGTATTTT
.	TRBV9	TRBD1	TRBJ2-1	CASSVWGQGSYNEQFF	TGTGCCAGCAGCGTATGGGGACAGGGCTCCTACAATGAGCAGTTCTTC
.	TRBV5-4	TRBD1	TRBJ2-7	CASSLGTGSLRTYEQYF	TGTGCCAGCAGCCTAGGGACAGGGAGTTTACGGACCTACGAGCAGTACTTC
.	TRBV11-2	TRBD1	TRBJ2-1	CASSPRQGSYNEQFF	TGTGCCAGCAGCCCAAGACAGGGATCGTACAATGAGCAGTTCTTC
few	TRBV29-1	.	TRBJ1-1	CSVEEGTTEAFF	TGCAGCGTTGAGGAGGGGACTACTGAAGCTTTCTTT
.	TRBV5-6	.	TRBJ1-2	CASSRRGPRYGYTF	TGTGCCAGCAGTCGTCGGGGACCGCGTTATGGCTACACCTTC
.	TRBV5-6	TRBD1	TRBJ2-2	CASSFTGTGMTGELFF	TGTGCCAGCAGCTTCACCGGGACAGGGATGACCGGGGAGCTGTTTTTT
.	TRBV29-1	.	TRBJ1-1	CSVGSGRGAFF	TGCAGCGTTGGTTCAGGGAGAGGAGCTTTCTTT
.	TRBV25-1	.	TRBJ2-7	CASSEWMENNSYEQYF	TGTGCCAGCAGTGAATGGATGGAGAACAATTCCTACGAGCAGTACTTC
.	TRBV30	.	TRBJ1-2	CAYYPTQGYGYTF	TGTGCCTACTATCCGACGCAGGGCTATGGCTACACCTTC
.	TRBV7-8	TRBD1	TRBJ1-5	CASSLPGQGAQPQHF	TGTGCCAGCAGCTTACCTGGACAGGGGGCACAGCCCCAGCATTTT
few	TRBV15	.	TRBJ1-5	CATSTPGGYGPQHF	TGTGCCACCAGCACCCCAGGAGGGTACGGGCCCCAGCATTTT
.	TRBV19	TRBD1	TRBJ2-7	CASSSRDRGTYEQYF	TGTGCCAGTAGTAGCCGGGACAGGGGAACCTACGAGCAGTACTTC
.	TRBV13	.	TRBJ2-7	CASTGEDFLYEQYF	TGTGCCAGCACAGGAGAGGACTTTCTCTACGAGCAGTACTTC
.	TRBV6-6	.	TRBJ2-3	CASSYSAPDTQYF	TGTGCCAGCAGTTACTCCGCGCCAGATACGCAGTATTTT
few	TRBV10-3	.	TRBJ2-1	CAISETGLNEQFF	TGTGCCATCAGTGAGACAGGGTTGAATGAGCAGTTCTTC
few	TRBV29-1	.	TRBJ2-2	CSVSIDGLQTGELFF	TGCAGCGTGAGTATAGACGGATTACAAACCGGGGAGCTGTTTTTT
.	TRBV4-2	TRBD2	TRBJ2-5	CASSQAGLAEGETQYF	TGTGCCAGCAGCCAAGCGGGACTAGCCGAGGGAGAGACCCAGTACTTC
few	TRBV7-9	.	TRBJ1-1	CASSFTDTEAFF	TGTGCCAGCAGCTTCACAGACACTGAAGCTTTCTTT
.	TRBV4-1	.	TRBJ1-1	CASSPRGVSLDTEAFF	TGCGCCAGCAGCCCGAGGGGAGTTTCACTAGACACTGAAGCTTTCTTT
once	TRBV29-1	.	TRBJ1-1	CSVAPTLSAGAEAFF	TGCAGCGTTGCCCCCACGTTATCGGCCGGGGCTGAAGCTTTCTTT
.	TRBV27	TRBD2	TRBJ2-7	CASSGGIEQYF	TGTGCCAGCAGCGGGGGGATCGAGCAGTACTTC
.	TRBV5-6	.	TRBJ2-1	CASRSRWGEQFF	TGTGCCAGCAGGTCCCGGTGGGGCGAGCAGTTCTTC
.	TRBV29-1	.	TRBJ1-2	CSVESDHGYTF	TGCAGCGTTGAGTCAGATCATGGCTACACCTTC
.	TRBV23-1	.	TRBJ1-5	CASSYLGRPAGQPQHF	TGCGCCAGCAGTTATTTAGGACGCCCGGCAGGGCAGCCCCAGCATTTT
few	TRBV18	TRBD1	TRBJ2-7	CASSTDRGDYEQYF	TGTGCCAGCTCAACTGACAGGGGGGACTACGAGCAGTACTTC
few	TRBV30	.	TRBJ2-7	CAWSREYEQYF	TGTGCCTGGAGTCGGGAATACGAGCAGTACTTC
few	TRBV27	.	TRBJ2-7	CASSLGHHYEQYF	TGTGCCAGCAGTTTGGGACACCACTACGAGCAGTACTTC
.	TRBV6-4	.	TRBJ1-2	CASSDWLGGYTF	TGTGCCAGCAGTGACTGGCTGGGCGGCTACACCTTC
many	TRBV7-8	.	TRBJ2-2	CASSSLNTGELFF	TGTGCCAGCAGCTCTCTGAATACCGGGGAGCTGTTTTTT
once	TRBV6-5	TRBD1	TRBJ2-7	CASSPDRVSYEQYF	TGTGCCAGCAGTCCCGACAGGGTTTCCTACGAGCAGTACTTC
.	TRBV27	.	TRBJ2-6	CASSLSAGTSGANVLTF	TGTGCCAGCAGTTTATCGGCAGGGACCTCTGGGGCCAACGTCCTGACTTTC